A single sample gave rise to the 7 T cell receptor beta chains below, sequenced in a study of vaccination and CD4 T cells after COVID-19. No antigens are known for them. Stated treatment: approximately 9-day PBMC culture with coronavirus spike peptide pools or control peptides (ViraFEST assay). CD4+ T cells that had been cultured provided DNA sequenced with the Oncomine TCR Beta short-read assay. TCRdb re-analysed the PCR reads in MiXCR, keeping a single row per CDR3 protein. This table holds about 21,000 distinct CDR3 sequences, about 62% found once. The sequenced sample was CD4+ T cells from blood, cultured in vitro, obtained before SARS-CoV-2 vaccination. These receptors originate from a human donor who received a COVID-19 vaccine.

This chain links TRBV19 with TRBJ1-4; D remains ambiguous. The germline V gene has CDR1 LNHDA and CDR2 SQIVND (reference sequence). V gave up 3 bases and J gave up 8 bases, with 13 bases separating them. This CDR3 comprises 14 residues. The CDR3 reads CASSIGPNEEKLFF. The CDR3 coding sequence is TGTGCCAGTAGTATCGGTCCGAACGAGGAAAAACTGTTTTTT.

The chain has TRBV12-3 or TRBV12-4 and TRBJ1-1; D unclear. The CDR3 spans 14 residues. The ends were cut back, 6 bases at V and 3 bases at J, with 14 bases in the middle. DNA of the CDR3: TGTGCCAGCAGCCAGGTCGGAATGGACACTGAAGCTTTCTTT. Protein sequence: CASSQVGMDTEAFF.

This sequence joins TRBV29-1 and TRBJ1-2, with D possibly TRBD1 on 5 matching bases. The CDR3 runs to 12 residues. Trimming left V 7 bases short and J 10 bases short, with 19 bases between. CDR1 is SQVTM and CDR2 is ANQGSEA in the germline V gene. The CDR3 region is CSGGDIGGDYTF. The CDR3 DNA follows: TGCAGCGGGGGGGATATCGGCGGTGACTACACCTTC.

CDR3 region: CASSYSGRVGPGELFF. CDR3 bases: TGTGCCAGCAGTTACTCGGGTAGAGTCGGTCCCGGGGAGCTGTTTTTT. The V call is TRBV6-5, the J call TRBJ2-2; no reliable D call. V was trimmed by 0 bases and J by 6 bases, leaving 14 bases between them. The germline V gene encodes CDR1 MNHEY and CDR2 SVGAGI. The CDR3 covers 16 residues.

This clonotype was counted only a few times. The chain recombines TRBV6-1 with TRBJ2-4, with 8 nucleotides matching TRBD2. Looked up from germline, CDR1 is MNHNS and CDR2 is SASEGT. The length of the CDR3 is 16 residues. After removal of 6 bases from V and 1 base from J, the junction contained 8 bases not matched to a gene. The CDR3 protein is CASRPVAGFAKNIQYF. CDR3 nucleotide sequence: TGTGCCAGCAGACCCGTAGCGGGGTTTGCCAAAAACATTCAGTACTTC.

Here the CDR3 DNA reads TGTGCCAGCAGCGTCGGAGGACAGGTGGGCGAGCAGTACTTC. As protein: CASSVGGQVGEQYF. The chain employs TRBV21-1 and TRBJ2-7; the DNA was not used to check the table's D call, TRBD1. TRBV21-1 is a recognized pseudogene. This CDR3 comprises 14 residues.

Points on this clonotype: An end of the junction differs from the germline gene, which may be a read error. In DNA, the CDR3 is TGTGCCAGCAGCTCAGGGGGCGCCCCCGGGGACTATGGCTACACCTTC. It encodes CASSSGGAPGDYGYTF. This chain joins TRBV5-3 and TRBJ1-2, with 8 nucleotides matching TRBD1. TRBV5-3 is an open reading frame whose function is uncertain. This CDR3 has 16 amino acids.